This T cell receptor beta chain was documented in a study of sequential checkpoint blockade in melanoma. Study-wide context: Arm A got nivolumab then ipilimumab; arm B the reverse, 1:1. Each arm's sequence ended with maintenance nivolumab.

Stated treatment: randomized to nivolumab then ipilimumab (arm A) or the reverse (arm B). From thawed PBMCs, live CD3+CD8+ cells negative for CD19 and CD56 were sorted. The data were produced by immunoSEQ multiplex PCR, yet TCRdb's version contains in-frame clones alone and is incomplete. This table holds roughly 11,000 clones, roughly 81% found once. Trimming stripped 3 bases from V and 7 bases from J, with 15 bases between. The germline V gene has CDR1 LNHDA and CDR2 SQIVND (reference sequence). The length of the CDR3 is 14 residues. The specimen comprised CD8+ T cells sorted from blood (inferred from file names), sampled from a patient given nivolumab and ipilimumab in sequence. The receptor's source is a human donor with melanoma. The V gene is TRBV19, the J gene TRBJ1-2; D unclear. Here the CDR3 reads CASSIVGSMVGYTF. DNA for the CDR3: TGTGCCAGTAGTATTGTTGGCTCGATGGTTGGCTACACCTTC.